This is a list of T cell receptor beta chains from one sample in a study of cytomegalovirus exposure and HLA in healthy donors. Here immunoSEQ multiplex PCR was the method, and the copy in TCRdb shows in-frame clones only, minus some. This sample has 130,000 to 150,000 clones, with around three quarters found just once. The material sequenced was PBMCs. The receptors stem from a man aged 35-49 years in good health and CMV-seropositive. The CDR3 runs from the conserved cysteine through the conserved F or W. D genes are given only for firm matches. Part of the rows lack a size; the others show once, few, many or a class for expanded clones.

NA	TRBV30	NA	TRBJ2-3	CAWSFTDTQYF	TGTGCCTGGTCATTCACAGATACGCAGTATTTT
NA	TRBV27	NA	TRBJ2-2	CASSGTLLSGELFF	TGTGCCAGCAGCGGGACATTGCTCTCCGGGGAGCTGTTTTTT
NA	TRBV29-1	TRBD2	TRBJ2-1	CSVARGTSGSSYNEQFF	TGCAGCGTTGCAAGAGGGACTAGCGGGAGCTCCTACAATGAGCAGTTCTTC
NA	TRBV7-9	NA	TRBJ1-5	CSSSYNSNQPQHF	TGTTCCAGCAGCTACAATAGCAATCAGCCCCAGCATTTT
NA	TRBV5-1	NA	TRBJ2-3	CASSSRETTDTQYF	TGCGCCAGCAGCTCCCGGGAGACCACAGATACGCAGTATTTT
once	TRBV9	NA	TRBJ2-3	CASSVQGLGTDTQYF	TGTGCCAGCAGCGTCCAGGGGTTGGGCACAGATACGCAGTATTTT
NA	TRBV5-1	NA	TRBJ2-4	CASSLTGVKNIQYF	TGCGCCAGCAGCTTGACGGGAGTCAAAAACATTCAGTACTTC
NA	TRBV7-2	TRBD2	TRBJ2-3	CASSLAPSGDTQYF	TGTGCCAGCAGCTTAGCGCCTAGCGGGGATACGCAGTATTTT
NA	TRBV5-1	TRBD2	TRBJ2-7	CASSSTAGALYEQYF	TGCGCCAGCAGCTCTACAGCGGGAGCCCTCTACGAGCAGTACTTC
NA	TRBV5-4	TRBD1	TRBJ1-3	CASSPGQTGRNTIYF	TGTGCCAGCAGCCCGGGACAGACTGGGAGGAACACCATATATTTT
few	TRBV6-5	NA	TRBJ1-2	CASSYSRTFLYGYTF	TGTGCCAGCAGTTACTCTCGGACTTTCCTTTATGGCTACACCTTC
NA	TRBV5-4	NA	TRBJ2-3	CASSLPLWTDSSSTDTQYF	TGTGCCAGCAGCTTGCCGCTATGGACAGACAGTTCTAGCACAGATACGCAGTATTTT
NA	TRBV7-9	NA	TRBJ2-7	CASSLAPLIYEQYF	TGTGCCAGCAGCTTAGCTCCTCTTATCTACGAGCAGTACTTC
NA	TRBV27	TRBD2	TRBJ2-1	CASNPWAVTSAEQFF	TGTGCCAGCAACCCATGGGCCGTAACTAGCGCCGAGCAGTTCTTC
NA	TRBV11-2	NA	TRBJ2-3	CASSLDSGPTDTQYF	TGTGCCAGCAGCTTAGACAGCGGACCCACAGATACGCAGTATTTT
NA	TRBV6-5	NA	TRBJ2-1	CASRRGASYNEQFF	TGTGCCAGCCGTCGGGGGGCCTCCTACAATGAGCAGTTCTTC
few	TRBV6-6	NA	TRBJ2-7	CASSYLTAYEQYF	TGTGCCAGCAGTTATTTGACAGCCTACGAGCAGTACTTC
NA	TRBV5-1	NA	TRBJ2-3	CASSLADTASSTDTQYF	TGCGCCAGCAGCTTGGCCGATACAGCCTCTAGCACAGATACGCAGTATTTT
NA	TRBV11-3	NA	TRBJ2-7	CASSRTRADEQYF	TGTGCCAGCAGCCGTACTAGGGCGGACGAGCAGTACTTC
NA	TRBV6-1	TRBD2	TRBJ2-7	CASSEPEGLAGGYETYEQYF	TGTGCCAGCAGTGAACCCGAAGGACTAGCGGGAGGGTATGAAACCTACGAGCAGTACTTC
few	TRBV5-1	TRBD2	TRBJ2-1	CASSLAPEGLGNEQFF	TGCGCCAGCAGCTTGGCGCCGGAAGGACTAGGCAATGAGCAGTTCTTC
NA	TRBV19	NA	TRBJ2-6	CASTSFSGANVLTF	TGTGCCAGTACCTCTTTTTCTGGGGCCAACGTCCTGACTTTC
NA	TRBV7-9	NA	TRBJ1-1	CSSSPGGLNTEAFF	TGTTCCAGCAGCCCGGGAGGTCTGAACACTGAAGCTTTCTTT
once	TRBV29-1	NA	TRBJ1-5	CSVGGNNQPQHF	TGCAGCGTGGGGGGGAATAATCAGCCCCAGCATTTT
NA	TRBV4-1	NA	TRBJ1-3	CASSQGRARQSHSGNTIYF	TGCGCCAGCAGCCAAGGGAGGGCCAGACAATCCCACTCTGGAAACACCATATATTTT
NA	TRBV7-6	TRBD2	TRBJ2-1	CASSTRGLVRNEQFF	TGTGCCAGCAGCACGAGGGGACTAGTTAGGAATGAGCAGTTCTTC